The 27 T cell receptor beta chains below come from one sample, sequenced in a study of metastatic and nonmetastatic thyroid tumors (dated by TCRdb to 2019 to 2021). Before undergoing thyroid surgery, none of the patients had been given any kind of treatment. Receptor amplification or capture employed PCR. The instrument was an Illumina HiSeq 4000. TCRdb trimmed the raw reads at Q25, called clones with MiXCR and kept productive beta chains. The sample includes under 45,000 clones, with under 20% observed a single time. Of the sample, roughly an eighth is held by the ten largest clones. Sequencing was carried out using tumor tissue. These receptors were obtained from a female donor with papillary thyroid cancer or a benign thyroid nodule (not recorded which). Some clones in this sample may be carry-over from other donors' samples.

This clone was detected a few times. Other DNA sequences in the same sample also yield this CDR3. This rearrangement joins TRBV12-3 or TRBV12-4 to TRBJ1-2; no clear D. V lost 2 bases to trimming and J lost 11 bases, with 18 bases between them. The length of the CDR3 is 14 residues. CDR3: CASSLSRRVPGYTF. The CDR3 nucleotides are TGTGCCAGCAGTTTATCCCGACGGGTTCCAGGATACACCTTC.

The sample holds many counts of this clone. This rearrangement joins TRBV7-3 to TRBJ2-1; 9 bases are shared with TRBD2. CDR1 is SGHTA, CDR2 FQGTGA, per germline. The CDR3 loop spans 15 amino acids. The V segment lost 5 bases and the J segment 8 bases; nucleotides outside the gene matches: 10. This CDR3 is CASSENSGSEYEQFF. The DNA for the CDR3 is TGTGCCAGCAGCGAAAATAGCGGGAGTGAGTATGAGCAGTTCTTC.

This clone occurred many times. CDR3 in DNA: TGTGCCAGCAGCCGCTTTTTTGAGGGGGCCGGTGAGGCCAACGTCCTGACTTTC. This sequence encodes CASSRFFEGAGEANVLTF. The chain employs TRBV7-2 and TRBJ2-6, with 7 positions matching TRBD1. The CDR3 spans 18 residues. V shed 5 bases and J 6 bases; nucleotides not matched to a gene: 16. The germline V gene has CDR1 SGHTA and CDR2 FQGNSA.

This clone was picked up many times. J is TRBJ1-2 and V is TRBV12-3 or TRBV12-4; D is undetermined. Trimming pared 6 bases from V and 0 bases from J, leaving 8 bases between. The CDR3 loop spans 13 amino acids. In DNA, the CDR3 is TGTGCCAGCAGGTTGGGTTCTAACTATGGCTACACCTTC. It yields the protein CASRLGSNYGYTF.

Ten or more counts support this clone. The rearrangement uses TRBV14 and TRBJ1-2; TRBD1 might be the D (5 bases). V lost 3 bases, J lost 7 bases, and 12 bases lay in between. CDR1 is SGHDN and CDR2 is FVKESK in the germline V gene. The CDR3 is made up of 13 amino acids. CDR3: CASSHTRTTGYTF. The CDR3 DNA follows: TGTGCCAGCAGCCATACGAGGACAACTGGCTACACCTTC.

This clone turned up a few times. A read error may explain this, as a much larger clone is one base away. V gene TRBV5-1 combines with J gene TRBJ1-1, with 9 bases aligning to TRBD1. The CDR3 covers 14 residues. From germline, CDR1 is SGHRS and CDR2 YFSETQ. The V segment lost 5 bases and the J segment 7 bases; nucleotides outside the gene matches: 9. CDR3 sequence reads: CASRQGQGRNEAFF. The CDR3 DNA reads TGCGCCAGCAGGCAAGGACAGGGGAGGAATGAAGCTTTCTTT. The full variable domain, in which reference TRBV5-1 and TRBJ1-1 provide the parts outside the CDR3, is KAGVTQTPRYLIKTRGQQVTLSCSPISGHRSVSWYQQTPGQGLQFLFEYFSETQRNKGNFPGRFSGRQFSNSRSEMNVSTLELGDSALYLCASRQGQGRNEAFFGQGTRLTVV.

The chain uses TRBV18 and TRBJ1-2; D gene ambiguous. Germline-derived CDR1 and CDR2 are KGHSH and LQKENI. The CDR3 has 11 amino acids. V lost 3 bases and J lost 6, with 5 bases in between. The DNA of the CDR3 is TGTGCCAGCTCACCCGGGGATGGCTACACCTTC. Amino acids: CASSPGDGYTF.

This clone has a count of ten or more. The chain recombines TRBV19 with TRBJ2-1; D is undetermined. V lost 7 bases and J lost 0, with 13 bases in between. CDR1 and CDR2 (germline): LNHDA, SQIVND (reference sequence). The CDR3 spans 15 residues. CDR3 sequence: CASTSSESSYNEQFF. DNA of the CDR3: TGTGCCAGTACCTCTAGTGAGAGCTCCTACAATGAGCAGTTCTTC.

This clone was seen just once. The chain combines TRBV20-1 with TRBJ2-1; 7 nucleotides match TRBD1. The ends lost 1 base at V and 5 bases at J; junction bases unmatched: 8. CDR3 length: 15 amino acids. Germline-derived CDR1 and CDR2 are DFQATT and SNEGSKA (reference sequence). The CDR3 loop reads CSARADYRGNNEQFF. CDR3 bases: TGCAGTGCTAGAGCGGATTACAGGGGCAACAATGAGCAGTTCTTC.

By sample share, this clone is medium-sized. The chain carries TRBV2 and TRBJ1-2, with D possibly TRBD1 on 5 matching bases. The germline CDR1 and CDR2 sequences are SNHLY and FYNNEI. Trimming shortened V by 0 bases and J by 3 bases, and 8 bases separated the two germline ends. The CDR3 extends over 14 amino acids. CDR3 sequence (DNA): TGTGCCAGCAGTGAAGCGTCAGGGTACTATGGCTACACCTTC. This codes for CASSEASGYYGYTF.

This clone has just one count. V and J are TRBV20-1 and TRBJ2-7, with 8 nucleotides matching TRBD1. The CDR3 sequence is 12 residues long. Trimming took 1 base from V and 7 from J; bases not matched to a gene: 3. Germline V gene lookup returns CDR1 DFQATT and CDR2 SNEGSKA (reference sequence). This CDR3 reads CSARGQGREQYF. The CDR3 region has the DNA TGCAGTGCTAGAGGACAGGGGAGGGAGCAGTACTTC.

This clone was found many times. The chain has TRBV6-1 and TRBJ1-5, with TRBD1 matching over 9 bases. The CDR3 loop spans 15 amino acids. With 5 bases clipped from V and 6 bases from J, the junction kept 8 bases outside the gene matches. The germline V gene has CDR1 MNHNS and CDR2 SASEGT. Here the CDR3 reads CASSRETGGTQPQHF. The CDR3 nucleotides read TGTGCCAGCAGTAGGGAAACAGGGGGCACTCAGCCCCAGCATTTT.

This clone was seen ten or more times. Given a much more abundant clone one base away, this may be a read error. This CDR3 fails to terminate in the conserved phenylalanine or tryptophan, so it likely reflects a read error. The V gene is TRBV11-1, the J gene TRBJ2-7; no firm D call. Germline V CDR1 and CDR2: SGHAT, FQDESV (reference sequence). V was trimmed by 0 bases and J by 5 bases, leaving 8 bases between them. CDR3 size: 13 residues. The CDR3, as DNA: TGTGCCAGCAGCTTAGCGCTCTGGGACGAGCAGTACCTC. Amino acid sequence: CASSLALWDEQYL.

Details on this clone: Given a much more abundant clone one base away, this may be a read error. V and J are TRBV27 and TRBJ2-3; D might be TRBD2 (7 bases). The V end lost 8 bases, the J end lost 4 bases, and 13 bases lay between the germline ends. The V gene's germline CDR1 is MNHEY and CDR2 SMNVEV (reference sequence). This CDR3 comprises 13 residues. CDR3 region: CASGEGGADTQYF. The CDR3 nucleotides read TGTGCCAGCGGGGAGGGGGGTGCAGATACGCAGTATTTT.

This clone appeared many times. CDR3 in DNA: TGCAGTGCTAGACTAGGGACATCACAAGGTGGCTACACCTTC. This encodes CSARLGTSQGGYTF. The J gene is TRBJ1-2, the V gene TRBV20-1, with D tentatively TRBD1 (6 bases). Germline-derived CDR1 and CDR2 are DFQATT and SNEGSKA (reference sequence). CDR3 length: 14 amino acids. The V gene lost 2 bases and the J gene lost 7 bases, with 17 bases spanning the gap.

Turning to this clone: Germline and junction disagree at one end, which may indicate a read error. DNA of the CDR3: TGTGCCAGCAGTTTAATTGGGGGTAGCTATAATCCACCCCTCCACTTT. This encodes CASSLIGGSYNPPLHF. V is TRBV12-3 or TRBV12-4 and J is TRBJ1-6, with TRBD1 as a possible D gene (5 bases). This CDR3 is built from 16 residues.

Worth noting for this clone: A much larger clone lies a single base off, so this may be a read error. The chain couples TRBV2 to TRBJ2-5; D is ambiguous. The length of the CDR3 is 9 residues. Germline V CDR1 and CDR2: SNHLY, FYNNEI. The CDR3 loop is CASSRISHF. The DNA of the CDR3 is TGTGCCAGCTCCCGGATTAGCCACTTC.

This clone was seen repeatedly, ten times or more. Additional DNA sequences in this sample encode the identical CDR3. This chain uses TRBV3-1 with TRBJ2-7; 7 bases line up with TRBD2. The CDR3 extends over 13 amino acids. Germline CDR1 reads LGHDT; CDR2 reads YNNKEL (reference sequence). Trimming took 0 bases from V and 9 from J; bases not matched to a gene: 5. CDR3 loop: CASSQDRREWQYF. The CDR3 region has the DNA TGTGCCAGCAGCCAAGATAGGCGGGAGTGGCAGTACTTC.

This clone was seen repeatedly, ten times or more. The rearrangement links TRBV12-3 or TRBV12-4 to TRBJ1-2; a weak D match, TRBD1 (5 bases). Deletions cut 6 bases from V and 2 bases from J, with 16 bases between. The CDR3 sequence is 15 residues long. The CDR3 sequence: CASRIEGAANYGYTF. CDR3 sequence (DNA): TGTGCCAGCAGGATTGAAGGGGCAGCCAACTATGGCTACACCTTC.

This clone was counted at least ten times. The rearrangement joins TRBV28 to TRBJ1-6; weak D call: TRBD1 (5 bases). Looked up from germline, CDR1 is MDHEN and CDR2 is SYDVKM. V lost 6 bases to trimming and J lost 8 bases, with 23 bases between them. The CDR3 totals 17 residues. This CDR3 is CASRKPNRFWMDSPLHF. The CDR3 region has the DNA TGTGCCAGCAGGAAGCCCAACAGGTTTTGGATGGATTCACCCCTCCACTTT.

This clone is categorized as medium-sized (0.01 to 0.1%). V gene TRBV7-9 combines with J gene TRBJ1-2, with unresolved D. The CDR3 sequence is 13 residues long. V was cut by 1 base and J by 8 bases, with 11 bases left in between. Germline values: CDR1 SEHNR, CDR2 FQNEAQ (reference sequence). The CDR3, as DNA: TGTGCCAGCAGCTTAGGGGCGCAGAGCGGCTACACCTTC. Its translation: CASSLGAQSGYTF.

In this sample, this clone turned up a few times. The junction departs from the called germline gene at one end, perhaps through a read error. The CDR3 here is CASSLYKGTGSNVLTF. DNA for the CDR3: TGTGCCAGCAGCCTGTACAAGGGTACTGGGTCCAACGTCCTGACTTTC. The rearrangement links TRBV3-1 to TRBJ2-6; D is unclear. The CDR3 spans 16 residues. Germline V gives CDR1 LGHDT, CDR2 YNNKEL (reference sequence).

This clone was detected ten times or more. Other DNA variants within this sample encode the same CDR3. V usage is TRBV6-5 and J usage is TRBJ1-4; D gene uncertain. Per germline, CDR1 MNHEY and CDR2 SVGAGI. With 2 bases removed from V and 3 bases from J, the gap between germline ends came to 7 bases. The CDR3 runs to 14 residues. CDR3 coding DNA: TGTGCCAGCAGTTACAGGGCTGCTAATGAAAAACTGTTTTTT. As protein: CASSYRAANEKLFF.

The chain joins TRBV12-3 or TRBV12-4 to TRBJ2-3; TRBD2 aligns across 14 bases. V was clipped by 6 bases and J by 0 bases; unmatched bases: 8. This CDR3 contains 18 residues. The CDR3 sequence is CASSPRGLAGASTDTQYF. CDR3 DNA: TGTGCCAGCAGCCCACGGGGACTAGCGGGGGCTAGCACAGATACGCAGTATTTT.

The sample holds many counts of this clone. The chain couples TRBV20-1 to TRBJ1-2, with TRBD1 identical over 8 bases. The V gene's germline CDR1 is DFQATT and CDR2 SNEGSKA (reference sequence). CDR3 size: 13 residues. V lost 3 bases to trimming and J lost 8 bases; unmatched junction nucleotides: 8. Written as DNA, the CDR3 is TGCAGTGCTAGGGAAACAGGGGGTAAAGGCTACACCTTC. Translating gives CSARETGGKGYTF.

This clone was observed many times. The chain recombines TRBV20-1 with TRBJ1-5; no definite D call. V gave up 6 bases and J gave up 0 bases, with 12 bases separating them. This CDR3 spans 14 amino acids. Germline V gene lookup returns CDR1 DFQATT and CDR2 SNEGSKA (reference sequence). In DNA form, the CDR3 reads TGCAGTGCCTGGAAGGGTTCTAGCAATCAGCCCCAGCATTTT. Protein sequence: CSAWKGSSNQPQHF.

This clone appeared many times. This chain links TRBV20-1 with TRBJ1-1; 10 bases fit TRBD1. Per germline, CDR1 DFQATT and CDR2 SNEGSKA (reference sequence). The CDR3 is 15 residues long. Unmatched junction bases numbered 8, after V lost 2 bases and J lost 5 bases. Here the CDR3 DNA reads TGCAGTGCTAGAAATACGGACAGGGGGATTACTGAAGCTTTCTTT. Protein product: CSARNTDRGITEAFF.